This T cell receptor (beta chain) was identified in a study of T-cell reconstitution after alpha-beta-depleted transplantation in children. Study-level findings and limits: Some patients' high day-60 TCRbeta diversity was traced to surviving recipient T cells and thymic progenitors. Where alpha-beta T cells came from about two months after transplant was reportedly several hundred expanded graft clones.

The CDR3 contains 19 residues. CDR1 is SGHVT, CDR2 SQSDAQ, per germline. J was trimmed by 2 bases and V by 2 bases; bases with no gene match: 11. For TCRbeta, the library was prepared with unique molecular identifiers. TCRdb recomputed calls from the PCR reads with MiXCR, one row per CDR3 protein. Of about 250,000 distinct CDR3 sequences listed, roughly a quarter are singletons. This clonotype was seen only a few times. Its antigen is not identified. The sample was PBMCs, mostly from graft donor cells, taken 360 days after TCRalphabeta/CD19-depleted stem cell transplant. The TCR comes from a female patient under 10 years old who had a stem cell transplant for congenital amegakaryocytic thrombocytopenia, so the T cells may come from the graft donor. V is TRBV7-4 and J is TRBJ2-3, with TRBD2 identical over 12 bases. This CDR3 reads CASSLTLTSGSPVTDTQYF. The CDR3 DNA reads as TGTGCCAGCAGCTTAACTCTGACTAGCGGGAGCCCTGTCACAGATACGCAGTATTTT.